The clone carrying this T cell receptor beta chain occurred many times. Antigen: not known. The sample belongs to a study of early T cells in non-severe SARS-CoV-2 infection. Study-wide points: VDJdb-based annotation leaned toward anti-spike CD8 responses and missed private and CD4 specificities.

Germline CDR1 and CDR2: KGHSH and LQKENI. The CDR3 sequence is 12 residues long. Trimming took 1 base from V and 4 from J, leaving 2 bases between them. TCRdb passed the 5' RACE reads through MiXCR, listing each CDR3 protein once. The sample shows roughly 29,000 distinct CDR3 sequences, about 6% of them seen only once. The V call is TRBV18, the J call TRBJ1-3; D call uncertain. Sequenced sample: whole blood. The clonotype was recovered from an adult who was a healthcare worker with PCR-confirmed SARS-CoV-2 infection or an uninfected control (not recorded which). CDR3: CASSPQGNTIYF. CDR3 nucleotide sequence: TGTGCCAGCTCACCACAAGGAAACACCATATATTTT.